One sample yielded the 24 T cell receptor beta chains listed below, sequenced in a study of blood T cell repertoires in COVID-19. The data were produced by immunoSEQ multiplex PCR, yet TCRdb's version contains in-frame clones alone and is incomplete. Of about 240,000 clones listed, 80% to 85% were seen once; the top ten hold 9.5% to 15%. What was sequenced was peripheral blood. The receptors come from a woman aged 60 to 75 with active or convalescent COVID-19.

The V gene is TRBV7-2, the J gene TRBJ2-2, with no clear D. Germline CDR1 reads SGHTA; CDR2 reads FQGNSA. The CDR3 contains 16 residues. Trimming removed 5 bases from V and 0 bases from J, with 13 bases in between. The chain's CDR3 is CASSPVLAANTGELFF. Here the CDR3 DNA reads TGTGCCAGCAGCCCAGTCTTGGCCGCGAACACCGGGGAGCTGTTTTTT.

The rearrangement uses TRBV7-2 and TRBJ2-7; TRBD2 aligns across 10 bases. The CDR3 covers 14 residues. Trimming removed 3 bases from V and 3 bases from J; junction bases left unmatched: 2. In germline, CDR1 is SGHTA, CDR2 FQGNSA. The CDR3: CASSFSGGIYEQYF. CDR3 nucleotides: TGTGCCAGCAGCTTTAGCGGGGGGATCTACGAGCAGTACTTC.

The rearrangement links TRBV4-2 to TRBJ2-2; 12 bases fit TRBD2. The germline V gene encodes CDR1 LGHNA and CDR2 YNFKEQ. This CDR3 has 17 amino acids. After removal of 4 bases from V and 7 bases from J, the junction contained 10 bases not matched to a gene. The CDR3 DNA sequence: TGTGCCAGCAGCCCGCCTCTAGCGGGGGGGCCAAGCGGGGAGCTGTTTTTT. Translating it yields CASSPPLAGGPSGELFF.

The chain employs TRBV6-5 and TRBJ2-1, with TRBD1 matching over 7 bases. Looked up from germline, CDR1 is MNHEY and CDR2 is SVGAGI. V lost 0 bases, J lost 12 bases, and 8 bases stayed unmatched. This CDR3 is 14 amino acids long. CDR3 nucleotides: TGTGCCAGCAGTTACTCAAGGACAGGATTTGCGCAGTTCTTC. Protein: CASSYSRTGFAQFF.

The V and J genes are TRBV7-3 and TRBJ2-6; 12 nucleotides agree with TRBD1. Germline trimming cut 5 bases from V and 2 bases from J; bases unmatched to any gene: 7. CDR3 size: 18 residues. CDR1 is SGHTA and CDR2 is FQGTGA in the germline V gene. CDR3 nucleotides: TGTGCCAGCAGCGCACTGGGACAGGGGGCCGCTGGGGCCAACGTCCTGACTTTC. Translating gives CASSALGQGAAGANVLTF.

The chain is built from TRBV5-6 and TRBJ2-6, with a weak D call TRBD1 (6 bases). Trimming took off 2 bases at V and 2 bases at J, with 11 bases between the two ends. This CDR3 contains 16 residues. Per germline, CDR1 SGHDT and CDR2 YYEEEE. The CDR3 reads CASSFRSGAGANVLTF. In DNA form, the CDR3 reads TGTGCCAGCAGCTTTAGATCAGGGGCTGGGGCCAACGTCCTGACTTTC.

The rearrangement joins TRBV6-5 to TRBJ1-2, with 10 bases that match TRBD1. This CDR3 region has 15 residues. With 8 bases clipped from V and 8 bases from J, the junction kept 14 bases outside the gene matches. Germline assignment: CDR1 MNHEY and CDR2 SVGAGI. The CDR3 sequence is CASAAPGQGSDGYTF. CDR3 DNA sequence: TGTGCCAGCGCCGCACCGGGACAGGGGTCAGACGGCTACACCTTC.

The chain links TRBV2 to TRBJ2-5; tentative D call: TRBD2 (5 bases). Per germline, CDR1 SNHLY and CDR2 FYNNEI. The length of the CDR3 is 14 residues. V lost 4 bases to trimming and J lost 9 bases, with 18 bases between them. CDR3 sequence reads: CASSGGAREAAQYF. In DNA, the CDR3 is TGTGCCAGCAGTGGGGGAGCCCGAGAAGCGGCCCAGTACTTC.

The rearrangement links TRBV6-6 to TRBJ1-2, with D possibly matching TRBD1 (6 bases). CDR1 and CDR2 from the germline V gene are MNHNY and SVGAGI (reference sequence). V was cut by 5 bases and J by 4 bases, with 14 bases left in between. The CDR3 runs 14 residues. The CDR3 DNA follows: TGTGCCAGCAGTCCCAAGGGGGAGGGCTATGGCTACACCTTC. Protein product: CASSPKGEGYGYTF.

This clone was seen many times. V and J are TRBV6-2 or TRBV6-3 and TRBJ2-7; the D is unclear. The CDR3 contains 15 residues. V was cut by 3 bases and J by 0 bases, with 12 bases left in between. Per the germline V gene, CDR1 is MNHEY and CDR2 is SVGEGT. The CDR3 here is CASSYVAVNSYEQYF. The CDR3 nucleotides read TGTGCCAGCAGTTATGTCGCAGTAAACTCCTACGAGCAGTACTTC.

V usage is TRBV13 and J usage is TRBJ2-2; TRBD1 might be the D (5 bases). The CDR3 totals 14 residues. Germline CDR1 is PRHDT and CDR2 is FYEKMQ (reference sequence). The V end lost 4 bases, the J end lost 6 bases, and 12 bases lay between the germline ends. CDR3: CASSSRSGPGELFF. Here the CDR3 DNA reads TGTGCCAGCAGCTCCCGATCAGGGCCCGGGGAGCTGTTTTTT.

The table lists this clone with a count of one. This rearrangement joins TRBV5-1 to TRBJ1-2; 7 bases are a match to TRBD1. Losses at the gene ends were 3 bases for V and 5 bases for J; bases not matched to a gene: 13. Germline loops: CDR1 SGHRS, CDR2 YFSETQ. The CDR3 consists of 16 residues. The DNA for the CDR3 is TGCGCCAGCAGCTACGGAACCCCGACAGGGCGGTATGGCTACACCTTC. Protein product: CASSYGTPTGRYGYTF.

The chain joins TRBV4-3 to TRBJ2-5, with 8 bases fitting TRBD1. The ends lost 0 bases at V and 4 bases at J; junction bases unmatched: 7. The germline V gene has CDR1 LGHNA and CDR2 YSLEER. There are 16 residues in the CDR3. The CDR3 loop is CASSQDQGTGGETQYF. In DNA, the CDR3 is TGCGCCAGCAGCCAAGATCAGGGGACAGGCGGAGAGACCCAGTACTTC.

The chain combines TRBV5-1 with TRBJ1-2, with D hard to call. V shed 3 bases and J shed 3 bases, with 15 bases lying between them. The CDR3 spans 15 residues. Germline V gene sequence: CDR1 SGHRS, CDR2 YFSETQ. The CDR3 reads CASSSSRGAHYGYTF. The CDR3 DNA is TGCGCCAGCAGCTCGTCCCGGGGTGCCCACTATGGCTACACCTTC.

CDR3: CASSQVAPRGNPEAFF. CDR3 bases: TGTGCCAGCAGCCAAGTGGCCCCCCGGGGAAACCCTGAAGCTTTCTTT. The J gene is TRBJ1-1, the V gene TRBV3-1 (or the pseudogene TRBV3-2); D remains unclear. The germline CDR1 and CDR2 sequences are LGHDT and YNNKEL (reference sequence). V gave up 1 base and J gave up 6 bases, with 18 bases separating them. This CDR3 is built from 16 residues.

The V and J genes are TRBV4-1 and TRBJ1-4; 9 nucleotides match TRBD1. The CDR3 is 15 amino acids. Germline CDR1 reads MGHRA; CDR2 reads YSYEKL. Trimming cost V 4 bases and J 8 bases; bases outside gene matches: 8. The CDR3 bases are TGCGCCAGCAGCCCAGGAGGGACAGGGCAAGAAAAACTGTTTTTT. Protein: CASSPGGTGQEKLFF.

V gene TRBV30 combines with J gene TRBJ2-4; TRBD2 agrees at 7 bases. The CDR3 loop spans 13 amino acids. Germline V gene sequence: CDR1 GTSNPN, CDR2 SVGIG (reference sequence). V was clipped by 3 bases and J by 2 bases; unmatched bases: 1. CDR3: CAWRGGSKNIQYF. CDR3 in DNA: TGTGCCTGGAGGGGGGGGTCCAAAAACATTCAGTACTTC.

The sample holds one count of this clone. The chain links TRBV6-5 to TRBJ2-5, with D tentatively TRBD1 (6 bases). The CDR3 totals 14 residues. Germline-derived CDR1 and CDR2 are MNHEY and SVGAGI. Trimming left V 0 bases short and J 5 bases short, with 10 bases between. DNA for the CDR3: TGTGCCAGCAGTTACTCAGGGGGTCTGGAGACCCAGTACTTC. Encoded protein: CASSYSGGLETQYF.

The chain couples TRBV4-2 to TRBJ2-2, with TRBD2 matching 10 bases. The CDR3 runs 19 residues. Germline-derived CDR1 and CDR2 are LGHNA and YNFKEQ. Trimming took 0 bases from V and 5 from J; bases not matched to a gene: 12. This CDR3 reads CASSQDVSGGAFKTGELFF. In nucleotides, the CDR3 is TGTGCCAGCAGCCAAGATGTGAGCGGGGGGGCGTTCAAGACCGGGGAGCTGTTTTTT.

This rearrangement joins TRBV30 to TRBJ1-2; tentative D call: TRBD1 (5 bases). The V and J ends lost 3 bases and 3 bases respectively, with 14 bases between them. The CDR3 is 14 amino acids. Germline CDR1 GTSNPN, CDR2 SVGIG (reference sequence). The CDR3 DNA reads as TGTGCCTGGAGCCGACAGTACCCGTACTATGGCTACACCTTC. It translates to CAWSRQYPYYGYTF.

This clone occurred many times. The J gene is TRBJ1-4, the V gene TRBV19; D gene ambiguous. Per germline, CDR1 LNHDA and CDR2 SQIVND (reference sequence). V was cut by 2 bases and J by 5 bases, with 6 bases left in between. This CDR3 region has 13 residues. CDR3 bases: TGTGCCAGTAGTATATCCGGGAATGAAAAACTGTTTTTT. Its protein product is CASSISGNEKLFF.

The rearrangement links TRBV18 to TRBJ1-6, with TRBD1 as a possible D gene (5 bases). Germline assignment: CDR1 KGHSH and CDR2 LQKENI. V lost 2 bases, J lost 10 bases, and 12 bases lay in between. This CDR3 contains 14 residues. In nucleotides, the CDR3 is TGTGCCAGCTCACCAGACCAGGGTGGATCACCCCTCCACTTT. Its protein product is CASSPDQGGSPLHF.

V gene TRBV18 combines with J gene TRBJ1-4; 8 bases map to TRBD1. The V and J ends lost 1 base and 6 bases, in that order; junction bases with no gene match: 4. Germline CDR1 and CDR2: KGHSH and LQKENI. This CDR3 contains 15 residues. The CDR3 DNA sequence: TGTGCCAGCTCACCACGGACAGGGATGGATGAAAAACTGTTTTTT. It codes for CASSPRTGMDEKLFF.

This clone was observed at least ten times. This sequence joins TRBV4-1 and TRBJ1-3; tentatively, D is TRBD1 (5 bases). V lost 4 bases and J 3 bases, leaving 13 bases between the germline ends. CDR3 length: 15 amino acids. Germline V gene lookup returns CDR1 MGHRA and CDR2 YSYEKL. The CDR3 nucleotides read TGCGCCAGCAGCCTACAAACAGGCGGTGGAAACACCATATATTTT. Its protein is CASSLQTGGGNTIYF.